This TCR beta chain was found in a study of blood T cell repertoires in COVID-19. Study summary: T cells, B-cell-depleted T cells, or PBMCs provided the cDNA or gDNA that served as material.

Profiled with immunoSEQ multiplex PCR; TCRdb holds only in-frame clones, not every one. The sample carries over 200,000 clones, nearly 90% recorded once. Grouping used clinical history reported by participants in a survey and questionnaire. Germline loops: CDR1 ENHRY, CDR2 SYGVKD. The junction had 9 bases not matched to a gene; V was cut back by 8 bases and J by 2 bases. CDR3 size: 16 residues. J is TRBJ1-5 and V is TRBV10-3; 10 bases agree with TRBD1. The specimen sequenced was PBMCs or T cells enriched from blood (not recorded which). This clonotype was sampled from a man under 40 who had recovered from COVID-19. The CDR3 loop is CAIGSETGGGNQPQHF. The CDR3 DNA reads as TGTGCCATCGGTTCGGAGACAGGGGGCGGCAATCAGCCCCAGCATTTT.